Here is one TCR beta chain with its context. Antigen unknown. In this CDR3 the conserved last residue, phenylalanine or tryptophan, is missing, so a read error is likely. Study-level findings and limits: Tumor Tregs overlapped most with tumor, then blood, naive CD4+ cells.

The length of the CDR3 is 12 residues. Trimming took off 2 bases at V and 7 bases at J, with 6 bases between the two ends. Per germline, CDR1 SGHVS and CDR2 FQNEAQ. From the 5' RACE reads, TCRdb called clonotypes with MiXCR, one entry per CDR3 protein. Of around 44,000 distinct CDR3 sequences listed, approximately 31% are singletons. This TCR was sampled from a female donor with breast cancer. V usage is TRBV7-8 and J usage is TRBJ1-3; D ambiguous. The sequenced sample consisted of tumor-infiltrating memory CD4+ T cells sorted from the breast tumor. Stated subset: memory CD4+ T cells, CD4+CD45RO+CD25-. DNA for the CDR3: TGTGCCAGCAGCTTATCCCCTAACACCATATATCTT. The encoded protein is CASSLSPNTIYL.